These T cell receptor beta chains were read from a single sample in a study of blood T cells in healthy people across ages. TCRdb reprocessed the 5' RACE reads with MiXCR, giving one entry per CDR3 protein. This table has around 1,700,000 distinct CDR3 sequences, over 25% appearing once. What was sequenced was blood. These receptors were collected from a woman between 25 and 40 years old in good health. CDR3s include the opening cysteine and the closing phenylalanine or tryptophan.

length,J,V,CDR3
16,TRBJ2-2,TRBV5-1,CASSLVAGSSAGELFF
12,TRBJ1-2,TRBV14,CASSQVRYGYTF
12,TRBJ2-3,TRBV11-2,CASSRKTDTQYF
14,TRBJ2-1,TRBV3-1,CASRYGSSYNEQFF
14,TRBJ2-3,TRBV11-2,CASSLQDSDDTQYF
13,TRBJ2-7,TRBV6-4,CAVQRRSAHEQYF
15,TRBJ2-3,TRBV7-3,CASSRGPAGTDTQYF
14,TRBJ2-7,TRBV6-2/TRBV6-3,CASSYKGAPYEQYF
15,TRBJ2-5,TRBV12-3/TRBV12-4,CAVDRGFPPRETQYF
14,TRBJ2-3,TRBV12-3/TRBV12-4,CASGFIRGTDTQYF
13,TRBJ2-1,TRBV20-1,CSARLPSGNEQFF
14,TRBJ1-2,TRBV12-3/TRBV12-4,CASSLLRTGKGYTF
15,TRBJ2-3,TRBV6-2/TRBV6-3,CASSYLLAGTDTQYF
15,TRBJ2-1,TRBV9,CASSVGLAGINEQFF
11,TRBJ2-1,TRBV20-1,CSAKTFNEQFF
14,TRBJ2-1,TRBV7-9,CASSLGVRVNEQFF
16,TRBJ2-1,TRBV28,CASSIGRGQYYNEQFF
14,TRBJ1-3,TRBV20-1,CSAGAQSTGNTIYF
13,TRBJ2-7,TRBV25-1,CASSEYGGPEQYF
15,TRBJ2-2,TRBV20-1,CSASVWGANTGELFF
14,TRBJ2-7,TRBV3-1,CASSQTAGDVEQYF
17,TRBJ2-7,TRBV4-1,CASSQDERSGGSYEQYF
18,TRBJ1-5,TRBV21-1,CASSKGGQGAKGSQPQHF
16,TRBJ2-1,TRBV4-3,CASSQNLAGASNEQFF
16,TRBJ2-7,TRBV11-2,CASSSTGQASSYEQYF
15,TRBJ1-1,TRBV6-5,CASRLKRQTNTEAFF
15,TRBJ2-4,TRBV7-9,CASSLEALVGNIQYF